This T cell receptor beta chain was identified during a study of T-cell memory formation after mild COVID-19. Study conclusions and caveats: For second-wave clones that peaked at day 37, SARS-CoV-2 specificity went unverified.

TCRdb analysed the 5' RACE reads with MiXCR anew, one entry per CDR3 protein. The top ten clones hold approximately 1.1% of a sample with just over 60,000 distinct CDR3 sequences, 9% to 9.5% of them seen once. Trimming stripped 3 bases from V and 5 bases from J, with 4 bases between. Germline assignment: CDR1 MNHEY and CDR2 SMNVEV (reference sequence). This CDR3 has 12 residues. For this clonotype: Its target is unknown.

The chain has TRBV27 and TRBJ1-4; no clear D gene. The clonotype originates from a man between 18 and 35 years old who had mild COVID-19 (a few samples of this study predate the infection). Cell type and time point are not known. The specimen sequenced was PBMCs or a T cell subset sorted from them (not recorded which). This CDR3 reads CASSFHNEKLFF. In nucleotides, the CDR3 is TGTGCCAGCAGTTTCCACAATGAAAAACTGTTTTTT.